The 3 T cell receptor beta chains listed next were all sequenced from one sample in a study of shared clonotypes between healthy human individuals. TCRdb's copy holds only in-frame clones and misses some; the assay was immunoSEQ multiplex PCR. The profile covers 2 million to 3 million clones, with 93% appearing a single time and 0.36% taken by the ten largest. Material for sequencing was naive CD4+ T cells from PBMCs. Subset of the sample: CD45RA+ positively selected. Receptor source: a man in his late teens or twenties in good health. Some clones in this sample may be carry-over from other donors' samples.

This clone is a singleton in its sample. The chain joins TRBV28 to TRBJ2-7, with TRBD2 identical over 7 bases. Germline V gene sequence: CDR1 MDHEN, CDR2 SYDVKM. The V gene end was trimmed by 4 bases and the J gene end by 1 base; junction bases not matched to a gene: 7. This CDR3 region has 15 residues. This CDR3 is CASSWSGGPSYEQYF. DNA for the CDR3: TGTGCCAGCAGTTGGTCGGGAGGCCCTTCCTACGAGCAGTACTTC. Full variable domain (rest looked up from reference TRBV28 and TRBJ2-7): DVKVTQSSRYLVKRTGEKVFLECVQDMDHENMFWYRQDPGLGLRLIYFSYDVKMKEKGDIPEGYSVSREKKERFSLILESASTNQTSMYLCASSWSGGPSYEQYFGPGTRLTVT.

This rearrangement joins TRBV5-1 to TRBJ2-6; 7 bases fit TRBD1. With V trimmed by 9 bases and J by 1 base, 4 bases remained unmatched. The germline gives CDR1 SGHRS, CDR2 YFSETQ. The CDR3 contains 14 residues. DNA for the CDR3: TGCGCCACGAACAGGGGTTCTGGGGCCAACGTCCTGACTTTC. The encoded protein is CATNRGSGANVLTF.

The chain employs TRBV5-1 and TRBJ1-5; 8 positions agree with TRBD1. There are 15 residues in the CDR3. Per the germline V gene, CDR1 is SGHRS and CDR2 is YFSETQ. V lost 4 bases, J lost 5 bases, and 8 bases stayed unmatched. CDR3 amino acids: CASSTGQGSYQPQHF. CDR3 DNA sequence: TGCGCCAGCAGCACTGGACAGGGATCTTATCAGCCCCAGCATTTT.